The 10 T cell receptor beta chains below come from one sample, sequenced in a study of cytotoxic CD8 clonotypes in ibrutinib-treated CLL. The method was immunoSEQ multiplex PCR; TCRdb's version includes in-frame clones alone and lacks a portion of them. The sample consists of 150,000 to 200,000 clones, roughly 90% of them appearing once. The sequences come from PBMCs, collected at disease progression, from a patient treated with ibrutinib. The receptors were sampled from a human donor with chronic lymphocytic leukemia.

The chain couples TRBV7-9 to TRBJ1-2, with 10 bases lining up with TRBD1. V shed 6 bases and J 4 bases; nucleotides not matched to a gene: 5. Germline loops: CDR1 SEHNR, CDR2 FQNEAQ (reference sequence). This CDR3 region has 14 residues. The CDR3 loop is CASSAGQGSYGYTF. The CDR3 DNA sequence: TGTGCCAGCAGTGCGGGACAGGGGAGCTATGGCTACACCTTC.

The chain combines TRBV4-1 with TRBJ1-2, with a weak D call TRBD1 (5 bases). Trimming cost V 0 bases and J 4 bases, with 15 bases left between them. In germline, CDR1 is MGHRA, CDR2 YSYEKL. This CDR3 has 16 amino acids. The CDR3 DNA is TGCGCCAGCAGCCAAGATTCCCGACAGAGTTTCTATGGCTACACCTTC. Residues: CASSQDSRQSFYGYTF.

The rearrangement links TRBV12-5 to TRBJ2-1, with D possibly TRBD1 on 6 matching bases. The CDR3 extends over 16 amino acids. CDR1 and CDR2 (germline): LGHNT, FRNRAP. Trimming shortened V by 7 bases and J by 9 bases, and 25 bases separated the two germline ends. The CDR3 sequence: CASDTREGGLRGEQFF. The CDR3 nucleotides are TGTGCTAGTGATACTCGAGAAGGGGGTCTGCGTGGTGAGCAGTTCTTC.

The gene calls are TRBV19 and TRBJ2-2; 9 bases agree with TRBD1. The germline gives CDR1 LNHDA, CDR2 SQIVND (reference sequence). This CDR3 has 15 residues. With 4 bases clipped from V and 7 bases from J, the junction kept 7 bases outside the gene matches. Here the CDR3 reads CASSTYRGHDGELFF. The CDR3 DNA sequence: TGTGCCAGTAGTACCTACAGGGGGCATGACGGGGAGCTGTTTTTT.

This clone came up a few times. The chain is built from TRBV28 and TRBJ2-3, with unresolved D. CDR1 is MDHEN, CDR2 SYDVKM, per germline. CDR3 length: 14 residues. Trimming pared 3 bases from V and 0 bases from J, leaving 7 bases between. The CDR3 spells CASSFGGSTDTQYF. For the CDR3, the DNA is TGTGCCAGCAGTTTTGGCGGTAGCACAGATACGCAGTATTTT. The whole variable domain, filled in from reference TRBV28 and TRBJ2-3, reads DVKVTQSSRYLVKRTGEKVFLECVQDMDHENMFWYRQDPGLGLRLIYFSYDVKMKEKGDIPEGYSVSREKKERFSLILESASTNQTSMYLCASSFGGSTDTQYFGPGTRLTVL.

The V gene is TRBV5-1, the J gene TRBJ2-3; 8 bases align to TRBD2. Germline CDR1 SGHRS, CDR2 YFSETQ. Trimming cost V 3 bases and J 0 bases; bases outside gene matches: 3. This CDR3 is 15 amino acids long. The CDR3: CASSSPSGSTDTQYF. The CDR3 DNA follows: TGCGCCAGCAGCTCCCCTAGCGGGAGCACAGATACGCAGTATTTT.

This chain uses TRBV29-1 with TRBJ2-7, with D possibly matching TRBD1 (6 bases). The CDR3 length is 13 residues. CDR1 and CDR2 from the germline V gene are SQVTM and ANQGSEA. V lost 2 bases, J lost 3 bases, and 11 bases lay in between. CDR3 nucleotide sequence: TGCAGCGTTGAAAAGGTCAGGGGCTACGAGCAGTACTTC. This sequence encodes CSVEKVRGYEQYF.

This chain uses TRBV29-1 with TRBJ2-1; D could derive from TRBD1 or TRBD2 (6 bases each). Germline-derived CDR1 and CDR2 are SQVTM and ANQGSEA. The CDR3 sequence is 15 residues long. Trimming took off 8 bases at V and 4 bases at J, with 21 bases between the two ends. DNA for the CDR3: TGCAGCTCCCGAAGGGGGGCCTCGCCATACAATGAGCAGTTCTTC. Its translation is CSSRRGASPYNEQFF.

This clone was seen once. This rearrangement joins TRBV12-5 to TRBJ2-5; a weak D match, TRBD2 (6 bases). The CDR3 loop spans 14 amino acids. The ends were cut back, 5 bases at V and 1 base at J, with 11 bases in the middle. The V gene's germline CDR1 is LGHNT and CDR2 FRNRAP. The CDR3 DNA reads as TGTGCTAGTGGTCCACGAGCGGGCCAAGAGACCCAGTACTTC. It is translated as CASGPRAGQETQYF. The entire variable domain, with the rest obtained from reference TRBV12-5 and TRBJ2-5, is as follows: DARVTQTPRHKVTEMGQEVTMRCQPILGHNTVFWYRQTMMQGLELLAYFRNRAPLDDSGMPKDRFSAEMPDATLATLKIQPSEPRDSAVYFCASGPRAGQETQYFGPGTRLLVL.

The rearrangement uses TRBV4-1 and TRBJ1-4; 10 nucleotides align to TRBD1. Germline lookup yields CDR1 MGHRA and CDR2 YSYEKL. J was trimmed by 13 bases and V by 2 bases; bases with no gene match: 7. The CDR3 sequence is 14 residues long. CDR3 nucleotides: TGCGCCAGCAGCCAACTGACGCGGGACAGGGGACTGTTTTTT. This encodes CASSQLTRDRGLFF.